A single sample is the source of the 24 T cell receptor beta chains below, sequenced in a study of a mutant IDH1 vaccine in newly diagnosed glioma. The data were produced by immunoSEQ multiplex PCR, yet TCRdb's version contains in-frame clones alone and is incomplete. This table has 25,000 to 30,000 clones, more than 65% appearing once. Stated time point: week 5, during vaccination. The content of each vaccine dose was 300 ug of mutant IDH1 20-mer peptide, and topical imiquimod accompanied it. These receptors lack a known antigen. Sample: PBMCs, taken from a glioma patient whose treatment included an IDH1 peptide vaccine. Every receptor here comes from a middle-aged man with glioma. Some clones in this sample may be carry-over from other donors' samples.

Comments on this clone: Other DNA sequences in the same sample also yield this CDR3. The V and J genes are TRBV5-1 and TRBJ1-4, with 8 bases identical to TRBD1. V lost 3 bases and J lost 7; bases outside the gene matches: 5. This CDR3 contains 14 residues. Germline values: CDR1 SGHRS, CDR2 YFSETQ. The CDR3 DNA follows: TGCGCCAGCAGCTCCGGACAGGGAGGTGAAAAACTGTTTTTT. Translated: CASSSGQGGEKLFF.

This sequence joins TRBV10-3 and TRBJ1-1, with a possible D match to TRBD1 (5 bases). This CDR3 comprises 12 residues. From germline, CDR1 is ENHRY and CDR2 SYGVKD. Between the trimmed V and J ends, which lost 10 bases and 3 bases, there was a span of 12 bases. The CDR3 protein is CATRVRDTEAFF. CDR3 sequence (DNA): TGTGCCACCAGGGTCAGGGACACTGAAGCTTTCTTT.

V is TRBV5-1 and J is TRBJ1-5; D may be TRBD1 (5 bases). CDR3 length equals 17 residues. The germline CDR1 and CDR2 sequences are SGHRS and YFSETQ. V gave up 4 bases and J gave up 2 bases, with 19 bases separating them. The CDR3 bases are TGCGCCAGCAGCCTAGGGGTAGGAGGGTTTGGCAATCAGCCCCAGCATTTT. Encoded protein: CASSLGVGGFGNQPQHF.

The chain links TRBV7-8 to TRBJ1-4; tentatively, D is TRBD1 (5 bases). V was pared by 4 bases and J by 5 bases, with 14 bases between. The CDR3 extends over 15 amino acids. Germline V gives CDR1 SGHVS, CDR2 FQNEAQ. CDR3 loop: CASSSEIRGNEKLFF. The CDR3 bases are TGTGCCAGCAGCTCAGAGATCCGGGGGAATGAAAAACTGTTTTTT.

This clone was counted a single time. The CDR3 reads CSATPEREQYF. The CDR3 nucleotides are TGCAGTGCTACACCCGAAAGGGAGCAGTACTTC. The V gene is TRBV20-1, the J gene TRBJ2-7; no definite D call. V lost 4 bases and J lost 7, with 11 bases in between. Per the germline V gene, CDR1 is DFQATT and CDR2 is SNEGSKA (reference sequence). The CDR3 has 11 residues.

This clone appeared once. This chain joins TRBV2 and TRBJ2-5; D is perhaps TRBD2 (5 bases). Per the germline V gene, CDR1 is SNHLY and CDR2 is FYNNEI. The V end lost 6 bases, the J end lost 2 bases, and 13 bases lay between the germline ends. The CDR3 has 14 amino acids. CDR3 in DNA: TGTGCCAGCAGGCGAGGGAATAGTCAAGAGACCCAGTACTTC. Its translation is CASRRGNSQETQYF.

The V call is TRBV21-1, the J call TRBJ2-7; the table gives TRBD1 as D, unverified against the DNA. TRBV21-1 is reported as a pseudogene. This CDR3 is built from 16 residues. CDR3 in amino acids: CASSKGVTAAKYEQYF. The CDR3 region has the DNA TGTGCCAGCAGCAAAGGAGTAACAGCTGCGAAGTACGAGCAGTACTTC.

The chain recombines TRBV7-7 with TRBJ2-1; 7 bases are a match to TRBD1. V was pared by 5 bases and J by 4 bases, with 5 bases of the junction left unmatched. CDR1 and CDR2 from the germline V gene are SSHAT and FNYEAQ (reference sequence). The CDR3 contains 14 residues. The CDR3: CASSPGTAYNEQFF. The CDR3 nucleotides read TGTGCCAGCAGCCCCGGGACAGCTTACAATGAGCAGTTCTTC.

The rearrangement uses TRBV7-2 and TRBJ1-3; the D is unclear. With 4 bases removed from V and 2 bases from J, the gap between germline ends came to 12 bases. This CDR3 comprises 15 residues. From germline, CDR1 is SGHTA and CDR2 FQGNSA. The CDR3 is CASSSSPNPGNTIYF. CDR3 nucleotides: TGTGCCAGCAGCTCATCCCCCAACCCTGGAAACACCATATATTTT.

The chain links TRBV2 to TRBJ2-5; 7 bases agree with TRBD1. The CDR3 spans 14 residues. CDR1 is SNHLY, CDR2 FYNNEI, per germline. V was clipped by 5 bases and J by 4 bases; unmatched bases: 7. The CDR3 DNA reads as TGTGCCAGCAGTCCTGACAGGGACGGAGAGACCCAGTACTTC. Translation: CASSPDRDGETQYF.

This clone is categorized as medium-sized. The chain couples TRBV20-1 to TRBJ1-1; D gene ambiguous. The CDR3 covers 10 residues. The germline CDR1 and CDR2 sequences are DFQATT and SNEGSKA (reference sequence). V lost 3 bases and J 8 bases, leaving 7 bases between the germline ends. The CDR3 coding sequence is TGCAGTGCTAGGGCAGAAGAAGCTTTCTTT. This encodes CSARAEEAFF.

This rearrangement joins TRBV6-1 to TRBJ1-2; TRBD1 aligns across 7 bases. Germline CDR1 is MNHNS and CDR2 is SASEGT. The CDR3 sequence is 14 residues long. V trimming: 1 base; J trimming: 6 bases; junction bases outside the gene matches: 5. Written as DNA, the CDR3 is TGTGCCAGCAGTGAAGTGGGTACAGGGGATGGCTACACCTTC. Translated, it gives CASSEVGTGDGYTF.

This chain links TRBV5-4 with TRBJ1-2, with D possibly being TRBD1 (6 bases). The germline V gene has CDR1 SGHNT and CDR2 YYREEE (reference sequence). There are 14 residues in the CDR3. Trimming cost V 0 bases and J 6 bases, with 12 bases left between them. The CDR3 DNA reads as TGTGCCAGCAGCTTGGGACAGGACGGTGATGGCTACACCTTC. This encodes CASSLGQDGDGYTF.

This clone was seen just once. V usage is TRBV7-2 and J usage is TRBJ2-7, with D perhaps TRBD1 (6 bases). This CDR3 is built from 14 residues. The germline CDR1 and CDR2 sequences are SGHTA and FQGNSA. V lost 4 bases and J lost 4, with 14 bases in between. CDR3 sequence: CASSYGLRGYEQYF. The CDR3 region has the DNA TGTGCCAGCAGCTACGGGCTCAGGGGATACGAGCAGTACTTC. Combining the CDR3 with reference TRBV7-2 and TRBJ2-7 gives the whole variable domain GAGVSQSPSNKVTEKGKDVELRCDPISGHTALYWYRQSLGQGLEFLIYFQGNSAPDKSGLPSDRFSAERTGGSVSTLTIQRTQQEDSAVYLCASSYGLRGYEQYFGPGTRLTVT.

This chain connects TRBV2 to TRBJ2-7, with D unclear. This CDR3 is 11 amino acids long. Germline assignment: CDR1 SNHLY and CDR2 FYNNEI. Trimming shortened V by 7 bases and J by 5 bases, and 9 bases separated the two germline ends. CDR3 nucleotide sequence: TGTGCCAGCATATGGGCGGACGAGCAGTACTTC. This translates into CASIWADEQYF.

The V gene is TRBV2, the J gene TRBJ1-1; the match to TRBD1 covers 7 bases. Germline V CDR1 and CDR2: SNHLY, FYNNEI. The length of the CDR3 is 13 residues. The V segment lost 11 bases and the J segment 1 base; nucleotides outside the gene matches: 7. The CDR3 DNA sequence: TGTGCCGCACGCCGGGACAGGAACACTGAAGCTTTCTTT. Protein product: CAARRDRNTEAFF.

Here the CDR3 reads CASSQPGTGNGEAFF. The CDR3 DNA is TGTGCCAGCAGCCAACCCGGGACAGGGAACGGTGAAGCTTTCTTT. The chain is built from TRBV4-2 and TRBJ1-1, with 9 nucleotides matching TRBD1. V was clipped by 2 bases and J by 7 bases; unmatched bases: 8. In germline, CDR1 is LGHNA, CDR2 YNFKEQ. This CDR3 has 15 residues.

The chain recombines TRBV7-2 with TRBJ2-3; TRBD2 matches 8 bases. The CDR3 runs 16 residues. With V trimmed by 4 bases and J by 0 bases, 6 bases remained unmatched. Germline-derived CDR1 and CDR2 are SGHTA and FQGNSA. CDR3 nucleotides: TGTGCCAGCAGCTCACGGGGGGGGCCTAGCACAGATACGCAGTATTTT. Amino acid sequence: CASSSRGGPSTDTQYF.

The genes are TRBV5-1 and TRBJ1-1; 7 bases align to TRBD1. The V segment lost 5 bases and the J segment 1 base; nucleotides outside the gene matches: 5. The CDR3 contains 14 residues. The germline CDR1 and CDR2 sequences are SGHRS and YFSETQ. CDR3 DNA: TGCGCCAGCAGACAGGGGTTCGCGAACACTGAAGCTTTCTTT. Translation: CASRQGFANTEAFF.

The DNA of the CDR3 is TGTGCCAGCTCACCCAACACCGGGGAGCTGTTTTTT. This sequence encodes CASSPNTGELFF. The J gene is TRBJ2-2, the V gene TRBV18, with no clear D. Germline assignment: CDR1 KGHSH and CDR2 LQKENI. Trimming removed 3 bases from V and 2 bases from J, with 1 base in between. This CDR3 contains 12 residues.

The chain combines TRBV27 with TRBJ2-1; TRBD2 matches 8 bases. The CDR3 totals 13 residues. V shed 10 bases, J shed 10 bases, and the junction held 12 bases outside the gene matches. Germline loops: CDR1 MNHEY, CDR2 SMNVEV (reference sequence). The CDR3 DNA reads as TGTGCCACCCGGGATAGCGGGGTGGAGGAGCAGTTCTTC. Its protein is CATRDSGVEEQFF.

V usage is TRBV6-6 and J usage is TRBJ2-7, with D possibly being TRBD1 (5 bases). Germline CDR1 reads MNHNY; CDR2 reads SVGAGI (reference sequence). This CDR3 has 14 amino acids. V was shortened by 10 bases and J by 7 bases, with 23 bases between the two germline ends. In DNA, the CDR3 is TGTGCCACCGCTAAGGGGCTAGATTTTAGGGAGCAGTACTTC. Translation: CATAKGLDFREQYF.

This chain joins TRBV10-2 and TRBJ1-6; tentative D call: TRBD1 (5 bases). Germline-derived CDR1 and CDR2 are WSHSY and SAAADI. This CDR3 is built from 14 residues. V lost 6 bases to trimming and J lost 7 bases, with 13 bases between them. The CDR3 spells CASSLDRENSPLHF. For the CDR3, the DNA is TGCGCCAGCAGCCTCGACAGAGAGAATTCACCCCTCCACTTT.

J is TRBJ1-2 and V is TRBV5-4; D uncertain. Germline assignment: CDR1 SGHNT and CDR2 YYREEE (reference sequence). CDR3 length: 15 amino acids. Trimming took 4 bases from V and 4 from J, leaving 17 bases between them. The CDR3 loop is CASSPRRGLPYGYTF. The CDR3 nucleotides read TGTGCCAGCAGCCCGAGGAGAGGGTTACCCTATGGCTACACCTTC. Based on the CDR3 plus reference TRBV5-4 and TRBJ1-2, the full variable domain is ETGVTQSPTHLIKTRGQQVTLRCSSQSGHNTVSWYQQALGQGPQFIFQYYREEENGRGNFPPRFSGLQFPNYSSELNVNALELDDSALYLCASSPRRGLPYGYTFGSGTRLTVV.